Shown below are 8 T cell receptor beta chains from a single sample sequenced in a study of CD8+ T cells in alopecia areata. Researchers took lesional scalp punch biopsies and peripheral blood from people who were alopecia areata patients. Extracted RNA was reverse transcribed, and the resulting cDNA served as sequencing template. Sequenced by immunoSEQ multiplex PCR; TCRdb stores in-frame clones only, minus some. The table lists thousands of clones, around 74% of them singletons. Sequenced material: skin, taken at week 0. These receptors were obtained from a human donor with alopecia areata.

V and J are TRBV7-2 and TRBJ2-7; D tentatively fits TRBD1 or TRBD2 (5 bases each). The CDR3 runs 14 residues. Between the trimmed V and J ends, which lost 4 bases and 0 bases, there was a span of 10 bases. Per the germline V gene, CDR1 is SGHTA and CDR2 is FQGNSA. CDR3 amino acids: CASSSGPTSYEQYF. In DNA form, the CDR3 reads TGTGCCAGCAGCTCGGGACCGACCTCCTACGAGCAGTACTTC. The full variable domain, with the rest looked up from reference TRBV7-2 and TRBJ2-7, is GAGVSQSPSNKVTEKGKDVELRCDPISGHTALYWYRQSLGQGLEFLIYFQGNSAPDKSGLPSDRFSAERTGGSVSTLTIQRTQQEDSAVYLCASSSGPTSYEQYFGPGTRLTVT.

The chain carries TRBV19 and TRBJ2-3; 7 positions match TRBD2. The CDR3 is 14 residues long. CDR1 is LNHDA and CDR2 is SQIVND in the germline V gene (reference sequence). J gave up 3 bases and V 9 bases, and 9 bases lay outside the gene matches. The CDR3 protein is CASGRTSKTDTQYF. CDR3 bases: TGTGCCAGCGGGAGGACTAGTAAGACAGATACGCAGTATTTT.

The V gene is TRBV6-1, the J gene TRBJ1-1; D ambiguous. V lost 6 bases to trimming and J lost 3 bases, with 17 bases between them. The CDR3 is made up of 15 amino acids. Germline-derived CDR1 and CDR2 are MNHNS and SASEGT. CDR3 sequence: CASRSLGGSHTEAFF. In DNA form, the CDR3 reads TGTGCCAGCAGGTCGTTAGGAGGGTCGCACACTGAAGCTTTCTTT.

The rearrangement joins TRBV6-6 to TRBJ1-5; D gene unclear. The germline V and J ends were trimmed by 6 bases and 3 bases, with 12 bases remaining between them. CDR3 length: 14 residues. CDR1 and CDR2 from the germline V gene are MNHNY and SVGAGI (reference sequence). CDR3 DNA sequence: TGTGCCAGCAGCCACCGGGGTTACAATCAGCCCCAGCATTTT. Translation gives CASSHRGYNQPQHF.

This chain uses TRBV19 with TRBJ1-5; perhaps TRBD1 as D (5 bases). Germline CDR1 reads LNHDA; CDR2 reads SQIVND (reference sequence). V was clipped by 5 bases and J by 5 bases, with 13 bases between them. The CDR3 spans 14 residues. Here the CDR3 reads CASSPGTDYQPQHF. The CDR3 DNA reads as TGTGCCAGTAGTCCAGGGACCGATTATCAGCCCCAGCATTTT.

The chain uses TRBV5-4 and TRBJ2-1; D is unresolved. Germline CDR1 reads SGHNT; CDR2 reads YYREEE (reference sequence). The CDR3 totals 15 residues. V was cut by 2 bases and J by 4 bases, with 13 bases left in between. In nucleotides, the CDR3 is TGTGCCAGCAGCTTTATCACACGAACTTACAATGAGCAGTTCTTC. Amino acids: CASSFITRTYNEQFF.

The CDR3 bases are TGTGCCAGCAGCTTAGACATCCCGGCCTACGAGCAGTACTTC. Translated: CASSLDIPAYEQYF. The chain recombines TRBV7-8 with TRBJ2-7; D unclear. Trimming took off 1 base at V and 2 bases at J, with 9 bases between the two ends. The CDR3 contains 14 residues. Germline V lookup: CDR1 SGHVS, CDR2 FQNEAQ. The whole variable domain, filled in from reference TRBV7-8 and TRBJ2-7, reads GAGVSQSPRYKVAKRGQDVALRCDPISGHVSLFWYQQALGQGPEFLTYFQNEAQLDKSGLPSDRFFAERPEGSVSTLKIQRTQQEDSAVYLCASSLDIPAYEQYFGPGTRLTVT.

This chain uses TRBV7-8 with TRBJ1-1; no clear D. Germline CDR1 and CDR2: SGHVS and FQNEAQ. Trimming pared 3 bases from V and 1 base from J, leaving 9 bases between. This CDR3 is built from 14 residues. The CDR3 DNA follows: TGTGCCAGCAGCTTTACATTAAAGAACACTGAAGCTTTCTTT. It specifies CASSFTLKNTEAFF.